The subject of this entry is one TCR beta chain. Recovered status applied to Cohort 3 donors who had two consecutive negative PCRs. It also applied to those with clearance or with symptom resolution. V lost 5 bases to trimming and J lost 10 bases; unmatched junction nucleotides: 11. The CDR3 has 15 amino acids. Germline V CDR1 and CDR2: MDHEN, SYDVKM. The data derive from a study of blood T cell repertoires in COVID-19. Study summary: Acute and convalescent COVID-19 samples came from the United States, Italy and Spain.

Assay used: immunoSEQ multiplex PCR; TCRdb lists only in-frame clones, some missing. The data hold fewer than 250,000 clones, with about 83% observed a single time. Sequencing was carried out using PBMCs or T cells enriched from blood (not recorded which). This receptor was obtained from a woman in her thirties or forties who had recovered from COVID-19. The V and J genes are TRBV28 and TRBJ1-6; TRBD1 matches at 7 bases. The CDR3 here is CASSVETGRQSPLHF. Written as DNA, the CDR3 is TGTGCCAGCAGTGTTGAGACAGGGAGGCAATCACCCCTCCACTTT.